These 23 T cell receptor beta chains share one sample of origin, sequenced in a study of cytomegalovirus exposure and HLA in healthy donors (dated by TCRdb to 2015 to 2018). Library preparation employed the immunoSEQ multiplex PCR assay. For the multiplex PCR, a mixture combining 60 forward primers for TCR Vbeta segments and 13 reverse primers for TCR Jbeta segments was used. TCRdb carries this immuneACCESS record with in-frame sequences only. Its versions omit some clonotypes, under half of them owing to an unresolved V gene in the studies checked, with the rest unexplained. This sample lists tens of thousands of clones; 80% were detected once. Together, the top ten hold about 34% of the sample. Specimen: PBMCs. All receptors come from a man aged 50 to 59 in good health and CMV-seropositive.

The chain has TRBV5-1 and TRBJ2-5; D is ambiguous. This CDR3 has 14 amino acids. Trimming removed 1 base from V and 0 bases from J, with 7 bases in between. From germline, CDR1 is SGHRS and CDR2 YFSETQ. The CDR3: CASSLFGHQETQYF. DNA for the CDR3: TGCGCCAGCAGCTTGTTCGGTCACCAAGAGACCCAGTACTTC.

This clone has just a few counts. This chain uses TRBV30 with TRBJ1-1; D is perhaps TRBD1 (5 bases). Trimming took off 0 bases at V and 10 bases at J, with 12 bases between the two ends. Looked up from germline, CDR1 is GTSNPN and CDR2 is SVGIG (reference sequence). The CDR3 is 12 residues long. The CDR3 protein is CAWSVKGASAFF. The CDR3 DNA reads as TGTGCCTGGAGTGTTAAAGGGGCTTCAGCTTTCTTT.

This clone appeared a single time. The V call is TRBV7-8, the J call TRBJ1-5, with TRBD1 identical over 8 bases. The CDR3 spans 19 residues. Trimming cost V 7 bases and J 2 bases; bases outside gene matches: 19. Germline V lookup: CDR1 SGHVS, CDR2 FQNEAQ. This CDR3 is CASTKAVTLWGQGNQPQHF. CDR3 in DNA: TGTGCCAGCACCAAAGCTGTAACATTGTGGGGACAGGGCAATCAGCCCCAGCATTTT.

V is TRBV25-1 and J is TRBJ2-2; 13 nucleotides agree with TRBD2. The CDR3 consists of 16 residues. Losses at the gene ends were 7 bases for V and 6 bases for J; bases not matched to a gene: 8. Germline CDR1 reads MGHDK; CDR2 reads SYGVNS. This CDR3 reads CASKSPGLAGSGELFF. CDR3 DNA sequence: TGTGCCAGCAAGTCACCGGGACTAGCGGGATCCGGGGAGCTGTTTTTT.

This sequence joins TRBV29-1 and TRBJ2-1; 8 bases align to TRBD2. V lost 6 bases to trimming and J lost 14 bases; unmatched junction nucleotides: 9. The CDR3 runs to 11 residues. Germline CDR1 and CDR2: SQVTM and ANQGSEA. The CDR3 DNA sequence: TGCAGCGTGAGAAGCGGGAGCGGCGAGTTCTTC. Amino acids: CSVRSGSGEFF.

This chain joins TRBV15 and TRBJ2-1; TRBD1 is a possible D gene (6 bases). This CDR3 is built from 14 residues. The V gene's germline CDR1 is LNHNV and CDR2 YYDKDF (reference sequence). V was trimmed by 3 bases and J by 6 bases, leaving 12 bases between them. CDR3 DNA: TGTGCCACCAGCAGGACACGGACAGTCAATGAGCAGTTCTTC. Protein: CATSRTRTVNEQFF.

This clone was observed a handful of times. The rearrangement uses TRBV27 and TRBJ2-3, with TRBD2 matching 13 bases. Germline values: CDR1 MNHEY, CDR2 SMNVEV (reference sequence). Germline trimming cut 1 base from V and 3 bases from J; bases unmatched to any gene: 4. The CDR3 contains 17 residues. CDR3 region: CASSLYGTSGVTDTQYF. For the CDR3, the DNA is TGTGCCAGCAGTTTATACGGGACTAGCGGGGTAACAGATACGCAGTATTTT.

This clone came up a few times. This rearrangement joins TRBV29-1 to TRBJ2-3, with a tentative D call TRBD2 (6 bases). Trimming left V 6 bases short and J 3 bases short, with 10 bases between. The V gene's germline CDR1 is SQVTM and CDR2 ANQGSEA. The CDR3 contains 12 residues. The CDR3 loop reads CSVREQTDTQYF. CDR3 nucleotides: TGCAGCGTCCGGGAGCAAACAGATACGCAGTATTTT.

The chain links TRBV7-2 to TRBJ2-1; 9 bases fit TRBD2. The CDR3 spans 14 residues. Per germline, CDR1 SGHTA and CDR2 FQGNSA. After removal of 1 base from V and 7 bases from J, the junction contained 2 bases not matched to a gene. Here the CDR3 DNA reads TGTGCCAGCAGCTTAGGACTAGCGGCGAATGAGCAGTTCTTC. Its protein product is CASSLGLAANEQFF. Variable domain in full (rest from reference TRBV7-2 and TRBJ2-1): GAGVSQSPSNKVTEKGKDVELRCDPISGHTALYWYRQSLGQGLEFLIYFQGNSAPDKSGLPSDRFSAERTGGSVSTLTIQRTQQEDSAVYLCASSLGLAANEQFFGPGTRLTVL.

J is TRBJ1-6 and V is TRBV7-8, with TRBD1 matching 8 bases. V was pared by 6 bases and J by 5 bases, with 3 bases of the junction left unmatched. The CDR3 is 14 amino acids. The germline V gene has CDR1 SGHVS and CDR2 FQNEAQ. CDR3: CASSQDRDNSPLHF. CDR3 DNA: TGTGCCAGCAGTCAGGACAGGGATAATTCACCCCTCCACTTT.

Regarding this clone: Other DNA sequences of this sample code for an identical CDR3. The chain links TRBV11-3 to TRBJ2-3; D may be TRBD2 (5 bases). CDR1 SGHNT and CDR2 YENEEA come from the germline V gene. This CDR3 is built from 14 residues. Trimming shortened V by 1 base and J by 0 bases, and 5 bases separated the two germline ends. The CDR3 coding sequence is TGTGCCAGCAGCTTAGGCGGGAGCACAGATACGCAGTATTTT. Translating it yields CASSLGGSTDTQYF.

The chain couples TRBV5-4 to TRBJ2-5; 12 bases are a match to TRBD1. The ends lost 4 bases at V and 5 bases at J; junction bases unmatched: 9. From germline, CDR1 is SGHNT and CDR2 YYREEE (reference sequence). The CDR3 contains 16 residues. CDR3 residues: CASSPGTGGAWETQYF. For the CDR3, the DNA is TGTGCCAGCAGCCCTGGGACAGGGGGCGCCTGGGAGACCCAGTACTTC.

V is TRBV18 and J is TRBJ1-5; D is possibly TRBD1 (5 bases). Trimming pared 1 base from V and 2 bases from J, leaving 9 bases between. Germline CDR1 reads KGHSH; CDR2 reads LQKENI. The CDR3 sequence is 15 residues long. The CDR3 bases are TGTGCCAGCTCACCACTGCCCAGGGGCAATCAGCCCCAGCATTTT. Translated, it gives CASSPLPRGNQPQHF.

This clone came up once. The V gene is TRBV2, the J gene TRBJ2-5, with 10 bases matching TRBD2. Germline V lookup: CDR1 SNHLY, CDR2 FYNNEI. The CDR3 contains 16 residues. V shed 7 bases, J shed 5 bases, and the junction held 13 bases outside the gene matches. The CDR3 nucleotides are TGTGCCAGCAAGGCCCCCACGACTAGCGGGCGGGAGACCCAGTACTTC. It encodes CASKAPTTSGRETQYF. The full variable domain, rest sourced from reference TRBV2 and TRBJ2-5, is EPEVTQTPSHQVTQMGQEVILRCVPISNHLYFYWYRQILGQKVEFLVSFYNNEISEKSEIFDDQFSVERPDGSNFTLKIRSTKLEDSAMYFCASKAPTTSGRETQYFGPGTRLLVL.

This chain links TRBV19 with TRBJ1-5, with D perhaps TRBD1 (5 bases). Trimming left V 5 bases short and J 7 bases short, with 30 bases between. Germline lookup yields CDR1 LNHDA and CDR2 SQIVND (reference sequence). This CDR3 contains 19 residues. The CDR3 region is CASSPETSWGREWVQPQHF. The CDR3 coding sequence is TGTGCCAGTAGTCCAGAGACCTCTTGGGGGAGGGAATGGGTCCAGCCCCAGCATTTT.

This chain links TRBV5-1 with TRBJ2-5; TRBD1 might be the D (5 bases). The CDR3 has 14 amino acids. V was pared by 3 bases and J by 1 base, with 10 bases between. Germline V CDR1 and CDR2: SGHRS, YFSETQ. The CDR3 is CASSSTDPQETQYF. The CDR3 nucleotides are TGCGCCAGCAGCTCGACAGACCCCCAAGAGACCCAGTACTTC.

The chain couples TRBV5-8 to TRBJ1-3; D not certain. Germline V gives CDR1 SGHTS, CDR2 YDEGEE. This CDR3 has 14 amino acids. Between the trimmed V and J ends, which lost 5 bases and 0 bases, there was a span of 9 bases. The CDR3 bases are TGTGCCAGCAGGAGGGTGAACTCTGGAAACACCATATATTTT. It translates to CASRRVNSGNTIYF.

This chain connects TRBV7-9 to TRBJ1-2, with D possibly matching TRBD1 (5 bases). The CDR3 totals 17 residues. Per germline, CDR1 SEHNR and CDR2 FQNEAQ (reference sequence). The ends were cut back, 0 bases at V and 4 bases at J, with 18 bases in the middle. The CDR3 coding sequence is TGTGCCAGCAGCTTAGCATATTCGGGGGTCCCGTTCTATGGCTACACCTTC. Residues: CASSLAYSGVPFYGYTF.

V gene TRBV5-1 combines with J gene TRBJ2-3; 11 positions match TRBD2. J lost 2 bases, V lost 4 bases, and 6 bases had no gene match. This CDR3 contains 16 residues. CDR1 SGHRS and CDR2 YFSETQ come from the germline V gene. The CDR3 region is CASSQGLADLTDTQYF. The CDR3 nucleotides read TGCGCCAGCAGCCAGGGACTAGCGGATCTCACAGATACGCAGTATTTT.

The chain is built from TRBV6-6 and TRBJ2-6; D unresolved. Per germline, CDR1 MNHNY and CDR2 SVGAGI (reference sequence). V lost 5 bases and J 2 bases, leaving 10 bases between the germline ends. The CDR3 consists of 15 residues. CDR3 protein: CASSRDWPGANVLTF. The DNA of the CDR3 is TGTGCCAGCAGTCGAGACTGGCCTGGGGCCAACGTCCTGACTTTC.

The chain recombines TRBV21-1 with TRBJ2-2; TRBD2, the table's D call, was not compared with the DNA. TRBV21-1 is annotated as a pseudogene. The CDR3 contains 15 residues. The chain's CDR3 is CASTTGLANTGELFF. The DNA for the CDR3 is TGTGCCAGCACCACAGGACTAGCAAACACCGGGGAGCTGTTTTTT.

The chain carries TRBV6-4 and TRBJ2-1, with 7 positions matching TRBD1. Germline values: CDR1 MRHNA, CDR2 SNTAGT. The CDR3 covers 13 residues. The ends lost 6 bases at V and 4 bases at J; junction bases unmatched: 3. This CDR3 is CASRGQIYNEQFF. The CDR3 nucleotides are TGTGCCAGCAGGGGACAGATATACAATGAGCAGTTCTTC.

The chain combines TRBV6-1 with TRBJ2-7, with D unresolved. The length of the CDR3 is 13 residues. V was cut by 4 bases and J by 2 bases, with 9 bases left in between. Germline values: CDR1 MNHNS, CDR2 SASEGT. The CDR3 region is CASSVIAAYEQYF. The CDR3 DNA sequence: TGTGCCAGCAGTGTTATAGCCGCCTACGAGCAGTACTTC.